This T cell receptor (beta chain) was retrieved from a study of cytomegalovirus exposure and HLA in healthy donors (dated by TCRdb to the late 2010s). At the level of the whole study: The roughly 670 repertoires of the first cohort and the roughly 120 validation repertoires were produced on the same platform, according to a later analysis. The study was designed to test whether signatures of past pathogen exposure could be identified by cataloging public T cell receptors. In addition to the first cohort of around 670 subjects, a separate validation cohort of approximately 110 different subjects was used. The study combined high-throughput TCR immunosequencing, statistical association of individual TCRs with disease status, and machine learning to predict cytomegalovirus infection status.

A note on this clone: Its antigen specificity is not known. Per-base quality was not reported, and no clone a single base away is much larger than it.

V sheds 3 bases and J sheds 0 bases, leaving 3 bases between their ends. Taken from the germline V gene, the CDR1 and CDR2 loops are SQVTM and ANQGSEA. The CDR3 starts with the cysteine, ends with the phenylalanine, and has 11 residues. Only the CDR3 DNA is retained, 33 bases long and in frame from the first base. Preparation of the library involved the immunoSEQ multiplex PCR assay. Processing in the source paper ran as follows. A statistical classification framework was built to diagnose cytomegalovirus status from the catalog of TCR beta chain sequences. The table was pulled from immuneACCESS by TCRdb, which kept in-frame rearrangements only. Such tables lose some clones; where checked, under half of the loss comes from unresolved V genes, and the rest has no known cause. V and J calls and clone size are as listed in that table; D and trimming were resolved from the DNA. The sample table records about 120,000 clones; about 83% of these occur just once. 2% to 2.5% of the sample rests with the top ten.

Donors formed part of the validation cohort, which comprised 120 subjects and was distinct from the first cohort of over 500 subjects. What the work shows at the level of the full study, not this receptor alone: The authors suggested that the approach could potentially be generalized to other disease states and immunological phenotypes. Three of the identified cytomegalovirus-associated TCR beta chains were confirmed in vitro to be specific for cytomegalovirus antigens. The study listed 150 to 200 TCR beta chains as associated with cytomegalovirus. Across donors, most TCR sequences were observed very rarely, whereas some public TCRs were present in many individuals. A later analysis lacked HLA typing for the validation cohort, so it scored co-occurrence in that cohort across all 120 repertoires. Cytomegalovirus status was reported to be diagnosed by the classifier with high specificity and sensitivity in both the original and validation cohorts. A later analysis found that TCRs clustered in the first cohort also tended to co-occur in the 95 to 150 validation repertoires, with 90% to 95% of cluster scores above 0.

The sequenced sample was PBMCs. The rearrangement combines TRBV29-1 with TRBJ2-7, with the identity of the D gene unclear. This clonotype was sampled from a young woman in good health and CMV-seronegative. The CDR3 amino acid sequence is: CSVESSYEQYF. In nucleotide form, the sequence is TGCAGCGTTGAGAGCTCCTACGAGCAGTACTTC.